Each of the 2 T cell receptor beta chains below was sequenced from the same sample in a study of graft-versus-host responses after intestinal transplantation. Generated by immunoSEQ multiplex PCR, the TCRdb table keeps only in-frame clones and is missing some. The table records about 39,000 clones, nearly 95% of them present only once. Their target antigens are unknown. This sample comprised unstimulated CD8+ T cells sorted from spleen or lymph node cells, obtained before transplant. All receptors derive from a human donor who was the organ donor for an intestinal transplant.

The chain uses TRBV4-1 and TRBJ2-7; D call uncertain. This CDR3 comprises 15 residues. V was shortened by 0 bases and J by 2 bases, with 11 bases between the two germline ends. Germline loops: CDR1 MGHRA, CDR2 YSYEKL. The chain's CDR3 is CASSQEGAPTYEQYF. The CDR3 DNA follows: TGCGCCAGCAGCCAAGAAGGAGCTCCGACCTACGAGCAGTACTTC.

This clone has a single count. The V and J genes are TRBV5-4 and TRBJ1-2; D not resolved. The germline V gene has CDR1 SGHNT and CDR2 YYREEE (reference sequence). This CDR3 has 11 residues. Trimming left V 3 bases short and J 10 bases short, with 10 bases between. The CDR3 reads CASSYGSSYTF. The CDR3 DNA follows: TGTGCCAGCAGCTACGGGAGCTCCTACACCTTC.